Each of the 2 T cell receptor beta chains below was sequenced from the same sample in a study of T cells in Graves' hyperthyroidism and ophthalmopathy. Amplification of TCR beta CDR3 regions was performed using RNA transcripts as template. Initially, a first-round RT-PCR of the TCR CDR3 employed the HTBI primer set. One entry per CDR3 protein, called by TCRdb with MiXCR from the multiplex PCR reads. Of 700,000 or so distinct CDR3 sequences listed, roughly 15% are singletons. Input material: blood. The receptor source for this set is a woman between 50 and 59 years old with Graves' ophthalmopathy.

The table lists this clonotype with many counts. The chain joins TRBV20-1 to TRBJ2-4, with D hard to call. The length of the CDR3 is 15 residues. CDR1 is DFQATT and CDR2 is SNEGSKA in the germline V gene (reference sequence). V lost 2 bases to trimming and J lost 0 bases, with 11 bases between them. DNA of the CDR3: TGCAGTGCTAGAAAAATGATCCTAGCCAAAAACATTCAGTACTTC. This sequence encodes CSARKMILAKNIQYF.

The sample holds many counts of this clonotype. This chain connects TRBV10-3 to TRBJ1-2, with 9 bases lining up with TRBD1. This CDR3 spans 17 amino acids. The germline V gene has CDR1 ENHRY and CDR2 SYGVKD. J was trimmed by 2 bases and V by 11 bases; bases with no gene match: 18. CDR3 sequence (DNA): TGTGCCTCACAGAGGATTTTAGGACAGGGGCCCAACTATGGCTACACCTTC. Amino acid sequence: CASQRILGQGPNYGYTF.